This record concerns one T cell receptor beta chain sequence. Its specificity is not known. The junction does not match germline at one end; this may be a read error. Total RNA amounting to around 450 ng was the source from which TCR beta cDNA was made with a constant-region primer. Slightly modified ARM-PCR with three nested multiplex PCR rounds yielded TCR beta libraries. The first two PCR rounds used TRBV1-TRBV30 primers with a Cbeta primer, around 10 cycles each. TCRdb recomputed calls from the multiplex PCR reads with MiXCR, one row per CDR3 protein. The table has 55,000 or so distinct CDR3 sequences, less than 85% seen once. This sample stems from a study of tumor-infiltrating lymphocytes in primary liver carcinoma. Unsorted bulk tissue of about 18-34 mg yielded co-extracted RNA and DNA. Enrolled patients were chronically infected with HBV and treatment-naive. Study-level results: Tumor region pairs showed greater overlap than either tumor-adjacent or tumor-blood pairs did.

The CDR3 covers 16 residues. The germline V gene has CDR1 SGHAT and CDR2 FQNNGV. This sequence joins TRBV11-2 and TRBJ2-5; D possibly corresponds to TRBD2 (5 bases). Sequencing was carried out using liver tumor tissue from sampling region 2. Documented subset: tumor region T2, inferior pole. This clonotype originated in a man aged 35 to 55 with primary liver carcinoma and hepatitis B virus infection. This CDR3 is CASSQTPGVGRETRYF. The CDR3 DNA is TGTGCTAGCAGCCAAACTCCTGGCGTGGGGAGAGAGACCCGGTACTTC. The complete variable domain, with remaining parts taken from reference TRBV11-2 and TRBJ2-5, reads EAGVAQSPRYKIIEKRQSVAFWCNPISGHATLYWYQQILGQGPKLLIQFQNNGVVDDSQLPKDRFSAERLKGVDSTLKIQPAKLEDSAVYLCASSQTPGVGRETRYFGPGTRLLVL.